Below, 21 T cell receptor beta chains from the same sample are listed, as sequenced in a study of control samples from healthy donors and cancer patients. TCRdb keeps only in-frame clones here, not all; method: immunoSEQ multiplex PCR. The sample records some 150,000 clones, 91% being singletons. Sequencing was done on a sample of blood. The receptor set was obtained from a man aged 30 to 45 in good health.

The V gene is TRBV10-2, the J gene TRBJ2-1; TRBD2 is a possible D gene (10 bases). V was pared by 5 bases and J by 2 bases, with 25 bases between. This CDR3 contains 19 residues. Germline V gives CDR1 WSHSY, CDR2 SAAADI. The CDR3 sequence: CASSLQGAGSGGTYNEQFF. In nucleotides, the CDR3 is TGCGCCAGCAGTCTACAGGGGGCTGGTAGCGGGGGGACCTACAATGAGCAGTTCTTC.

The chain couples TRBV5-1 to TRBJ2-2; D possibly uses TRBD1 or TRBD2 (5 bases each). The CDR3 sequence is 15 residues long. V was cut by 0 bases and J by 7 bases, with 13 bases left in between. The germline V gene encodes CDR1 SGHRS and CDR2 YFSETQ. CDR3 coding DNA: TGCGCCAGCAGCTTGGTTGAGGGGAAGGGCGGGGAGCTGTTTTTT. It is translated as CASSLVEGKGGELFF.

The J gene is TRBJ1-2, the V gene TRBV28; TRBD1 is a possible D gene (6 bases). CDR3 length: 14 amino acids. The germline gives CDR1 MDHEN, CDR2 SYDVKM. Trimming removed 7 bases at V and 4 bases at J, with 16 bases between. The CDR3 nucleotides read TGTGCCAGCACCCCTGGTGGGGGCCCCTATGGCTACACCTTC. Encoded protein: CASTPGGGPYGYTF.

The chain combines TRBV19 with TRBJ2-2; weak D call: TRBD1 (6 bases). CDR1 is LNHDA, CDR2 SQIVND, per germline (reference sequence). This CDR3 region has 16 residues. V lost 6 bases, J lost 4 bases, and 18 bases lay in between. The CDR3 is CASRGRRGSVTGELFF. The CDR3 DNA reads as TGTGCCAGTAGGGGAAGAAGGGGGTCTGTCACCGGGGAGCTGTTTTTT.

This chain joins TRBV19 and TRBJ1-1, with a weak D call TRBD1 (5 bases). Germline V gene data show CDR1 as LNHDA and CDR2 as SQIVND (reference sequence). This CDR3 is built from 12 residues. Trimming cost V 3 bases and J 8 bases, with 10 bases left between them. CDR3 protein: CASSMGGVEAFF. The CDR3 bases are TGTGCCAGTAGTATGGGAGGGGTAGAAGCTTTCTTT.

The chain employs TRBV6-1 and TRBJ1-3; TRBD1 matches at 10 bases. The CDR3 consists of 17 residues. Unmatched junction bases numbered 7, after V lost 3 bases and J lost 2 bases. Germline lookup yields CDR1 MNHNS and CDR2 SASEGT. CDR3 protein: CASSDLRGQGPGNTIYF. The CDR3 DNA sequence: TGTGCCAGCAGTGATTTAAGGGGACAGGGGCCTGGAAACACCATATATTTT.

J is TRBJ1-2 and V is TRBV29-1; no firm D call. V was shortened by 4 bases and J by 8 bases, with 14 bases between the two germline ends. The germline V gene encodes CDR1 SQVTM and CDR2 ANQGSEA. This CDR3 contains 12 residues. In DNA, the CDR3 is TGCAGCGTTGTAGCCCCTCTCTCGGGCTACACCTTC. Its protein product is CSVVAPLSGYTF.

The chain uses TRBV11-3 and TRBJ2-2, with D possibly called TRBD1 or TRBD2 (6 bases each). Trimming cost V 7 bases and J 6 bases, with 18 bases left between them. The CDR3 covers 15 residues. Germline CDR1 SGHNT, CDR2 YENEEA. CDR3 loop: CASTQGGLAPGELFF. The CDR3 DNA sequence: TGTGCCAGCACTCAAGGGGGGCTAGCGCCCGGGGAGCTGTTTTTT.

The gene calls are TRBV28 and TRBJ2-2; a possible D gene is TRBD1 (5 bases). This CDR3 contains 15 residues. The ends were cut back, 3 bases at V and 1 base at J, with 9 bases in the middle. CDR1 MDHEN and CDR2 SYDVKM come from the germline V gene. CDR3: CASSLRRGNTGELFF. The CDR3 DNA follows: TGTGCCAGCAGTTTGCGAAGGGGGAACACCGGGGAGCTGTTTTTT.

The V gene is TRBV24-1, the J gene TRBJ2-2, with D uncertain. Trimming took 1 base from V and 7 from J, leaving 15 bases between them. There are 16 residues in the CDR3. Germline V CDR1 and CDR2: KGHDR, SFDVKD. The CDR3 DNA reads TGTGCCACCAGTGATTTCGACCCGGCGACGGGCGGGGAGCTGTTTTTT. Translation: CATSDFDPATGGELFF.

This sequence joins TRBV7-8 and TRBJ2-7, with 11 bases fitting TRBD1. CDR1 SGHVS and CDR2 FQNEAQ come from the germline V gene. Trimming took 5 bases from V and 4 from J; bases not matched to a gene: 7. The CDR3 is 15 residues long. DNA for the CDR3: TGTGCCAGCAGCCAAGGACAGGGGGCGAATTACGAGCAGTACTTC. Amino acid sequence: CASSQGQGANYEQYF.

This chain connects TRBV19 to TRBJ1-2; D unclear. The germline V and J ends were trimmed by 4 bases and 1 base, with 10 bases remaining between them. The CDR3 is 14 amino acids. Looked up from germline, CDR1 is LNHDA and CDR2 is SQIVND (reference sequence). The CDR3 DNA sequence: TGTGCCAGTAGTAGCATTGGGCTTAACTATGGCTACACCTTC. This codes for CASSSIGLNYGYTF. Filled out from reference TRBV19 and TRBJ1-2, the complete variable domain reads DGGITQSPKYLFRKEGQNVTLSCEQNLNHDAMYWYRQDPGQGLRLIYYSQIVNDFQKGDIAEGYSVSREKKESFPLTVTSAQKNPTAFYLCASSSIGLNYGYTFGSGTRLTVV.

The chain employs TRBV27 and TRBJ1-1; no clear D. Trimming removed 1 base from V and 6 bases from J, with 15 bases in between. Germline CDR1 and CDR2: MNHEY and SMNVEV (reference sequence). The CDR3 is 15 amino acids. The CDR3 reads CASSLLGEQRPEAFF. The CDR3 DNA reads as TGTGCCAGCAGTTTATTGGGAGAGCAGCGCCCTGAAGCTTTCTTT.

This rearrangement joins TRBV14 to TRBJ2-3; D is undetermined. Germline lookup yields CDR1 SGHDN and CDR2 FVKESK. V shed 4 bases and J shed 4 bases, with 9 bases lying between them. The CDR3 loop spans 13 amino acids. The CDR3 spells CASSRFYADTQYF. In DNA form, the CDR3 reads TGTGCCAGCAGCCGCTTCTATGCAGATACGCAGTATTTT.

The CDR3 loop is CASQVQGLGQPQHF. The CDR3 DNA reads TGTGCCAGCCAGGTACAGGGGTTGGGTCAGCCCCAGCATTTT. The V gene is TRBV19, the J gene TRBJ1-5, with 7 bases aligning to TRBD1. Germline V CDR1 and CDR2: LNHDA, SQIVND (reference sequence). Trimming cost V 9 bases and J 6 bases; bases outside gene matches: 11. The CDR3 runs 14 residues. Looking up the rest from reference TRBV19 and TRBJ1-5 gives the full variable domain: DGGITQSPKYLFRKEGQNVTLSCEQNLNHDAMYWYRQDPGQGLRLIYYSQIVNDFQKGDIAEGYSVSREKKESFPLTVTSAQKNPTAFYLCASQVQGLGQPQHFGDGTRLSIL.

This clone has more than one count but fewer than ten. V gene TRBV6-5 combines with J gene TRBJ2-2, with D perhaps matching TRBD1 (5 bases). The germline gives CDR1 MNHEY, CDR2 SVGAGI. V was pared by 6 bases and J by 4 bases, with 15 bases between. This CDR3 spans 15 amino acids. This CDR3 is CASSNRQSSTGELFF. CDR3 coding DNA: TGTGCCAGCAGCAACCGACAGAGTTCCACCGGGGAGCTGTTTTTT.

Comments on this clone: Its ends do not fully match the called genes, so a read error is possible. This chain connects TRBV5-6 to TRBJ2-7; D unresolved. The germline V gene encodes CDR1 SGHDT and CDR2 YYEEEE. The CDR3 runs to 12 residues. The CDR3 bases are TGTGCCAGCAGCCTCTCCACCGCGGAAGAGGACTTC. This gives the protein CASSLSTAEEDF. Full variable domain (rest looked up from reference TRBV5-6 and TRBJ2-7): DAGVTQSPTHLIKTRGQQVTLRCSPKSGHDTVSWYQQALGQGPQFIFQYYEEEERQRGNFPDRFSGHQFPNYSSELNVNALLLGDSALYLCASSLSTAEEDFGPGTRLTVT.

V is TRBV7-8 and J is TRBJ2-1; D is unclear. Trimming took off 3 bases at V and 5 bases at J, with 14 bases between the two ends. The germline CDR1 and CDR2 sequences are SGHVS and FQNEAQ. The CDR3 runs 15 residues. The CDR3, as DNA: TGTGCCAGCAGCTTCCCTAGACGCGAGGACAATGAGCAGTTCTTC. Translating gives CASSFPRREDNEQFF.

The rearrangement uses TRBV11-2 and TRBJ1-3; D gene unclear. V shed 5 bases and J shed 7 bases, with 15 bases lying between them. Germline V gene sequence: CDR1 SGHAT, CDR2 FQNNGV. The CDR3 totals 14 residues. The CDR3: CASSPLRPHNTIYF. The CDR3 bases are TGTGCCAGCAGCCCCCTCAGGCCACACAACACCATATATTTT.

The chain couples TRBV11-2 to TRBJ2-7; the match to TRBD1 covers 7 bases. The CDR3 extends over 15 amino acids. After removal of 5 bases from V and 4 bases from J, the junction contained 11 bases not matched to a gene. The germline CDR1 and CDR2 sequences are SGHAT and FQNNGV. The chain's CDR3 is CASSKTGATVYEQYF. CDR3 DNA sequence: TGTGCCAGCAGCAAAACAGGGGCTACCGTGTACGAGCAGTACTTC. The full variable domain, completed using reference TRBV11-2 and TRBJ2-7, is EAGVAQSPRYKIIEKRQSVAFWCNPISGHATLYWYQQILGQGPKLLIQFQNNGVVDDSQLPKDRFSAERLKGVDSTLKIQPAKLEDSAVYLCASSKTGATVYEQYFGPGTRLTVT.

The V call is TRBV12-5, the J call TRBJ2-1; D remains ambiguous. CDR3 size: 13 residues. Trimming shortened V by 5 bases and J by 8 bases, and 13 bases separated the two germline ends. The germline V gene has CDR1 LGHNT and CDR2 FRNRAP. The CDR3: CASGPGLADEQFF. CDR3 nucleotides: TGTGCTAGTGGTCCCGGGTTGGCCGATGAGCAGTTCTTC.